This T cell receptor beta chain was sequenced in a study of Graves' ophthalmopathy and Graves' hyperthyroidism. The CDR3 is 17 amino acids. V shed 7 bases, J shed 6 bases, and the junction held 15 bases outside the gene matches. The germline V gene has CDR1 MNHNS and CDR2 SASEGT. The source of the PBMCs was over 8.5 ml of fresh peripheral blood. CDR3 regions of TCR beta were amplified from RNA transcripts. First-round RT-PCR used HTBI primers; second-round multiplex PCR followed. TCRdb reprocessed the multiplex PCR reads with MiXCR, giving one entry per CDR3 protein. Of 500,000 to 700,000 distinct CDR3 sequences in the sample, 22% were seen once. At least ten counts were recorded for this clonotype. What it recognizes is unknown. Study findings and constraints: From stable hyperthyroidism, ophthalmopathy was separated by a 13-signature model with just under 90% sensitivity and around 79% specificity. Among thyroid clonotypes expanded above 0.001 frequency, most also appeared in blood.

Source material: peripheral blood. The clonotype was recovered from a woman between 18 and 29 years old with stable Graves' hyperthyroidism. Some clones in this sample may be carry-over from other donors' samples. J is TRBJ1-6 and V is TRBV6-1, with TRBD1 identical over 7 bases. Here the CDR3 reads CASIPNRQGVGNSPLHF. The DNA for the CDR3 is TGTGCCAGCATCCCGAATAGGCAGGGGGTGGGTAATTCACCCCTCCACTTT.